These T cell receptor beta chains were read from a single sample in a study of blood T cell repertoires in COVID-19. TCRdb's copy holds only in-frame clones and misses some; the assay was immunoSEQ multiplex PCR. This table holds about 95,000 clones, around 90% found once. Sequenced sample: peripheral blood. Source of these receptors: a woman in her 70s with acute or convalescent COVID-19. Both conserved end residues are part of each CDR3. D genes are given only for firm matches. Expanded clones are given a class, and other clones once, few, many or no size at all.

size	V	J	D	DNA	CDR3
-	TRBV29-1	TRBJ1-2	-	TGCAGCGTTTTTACAGGGTATGGTAATGGCTACACCTTC	CSVFTGYGNGYTF
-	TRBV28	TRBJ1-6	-	TGTGCCAGCAGTTCGACAGGACTTTCTCCCAATTCACCCCTCCACTTT	CASSSTGLSPNSPLHF
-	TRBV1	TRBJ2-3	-	TGCACCAGCAGCCAAGATCGGGTTCATACAGATACGCAGTATTTT	CTSSQDRVHTDTQYF
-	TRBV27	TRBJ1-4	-	TGTGCCAGCAGTTTAGCGAGCGGGCTGAATGAAAAACTGTTTTTT	CASSLASGLNEKLFF
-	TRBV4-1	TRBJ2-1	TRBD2	TGCGCCAGCAGTTCTACCCAGGAGAGCGGGGGGCGACAGAGGCAGTTCTTC	CASSSTQESGGRQRQFF
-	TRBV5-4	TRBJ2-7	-	TGTGCCAGCAGCTTGCTCGGGTACGAGCAGTACTTC	CASSLLGYEQYF
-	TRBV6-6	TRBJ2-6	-	TGTGCCAGCAGTCTACGGGACTCCATCTCTGGGGCCAACGTCCTGACTTTC	CASSLRDSISGANVLTF
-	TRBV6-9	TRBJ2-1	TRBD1	TGTGCCAGCAGTTTCCGGGACAGGGGGCCGTCGTACAATGAGCAGTTCTTC	CASSFRDRGPSYNEQFF
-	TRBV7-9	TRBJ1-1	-	TGTGCCAGCAGCCTAGGGTTGAGCTCAGCTTTCTTT	CASSLGLSSAFF
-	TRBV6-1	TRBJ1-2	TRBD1	TGTGCCAGCAGTGGGGACAGGGGTGCCGCTAACTATGGCTACACCTTC	CASSGDRGAANYGYTF
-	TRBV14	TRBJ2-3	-	TGTGCCAGCAGCCAAGAAACAGGAGATACGCAGTATTTT	CASSQETGDTQYF
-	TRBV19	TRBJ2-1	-	TGTGCCAGTAGTATTGGAGGTACAGGGAAGAATGAGCAGTTCTTC	CASSIGGTGKNEQFF
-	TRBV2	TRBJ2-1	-	TGTGCAATCCGACGACGGCTAGCAACCTACAATGAGCAGTTCTTC	CAIRRRLATYNEQFF
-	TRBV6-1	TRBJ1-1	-	TGTGCCAGCAGTGAATGGGGCTCTACTATGAACACTGAAGCTTTCTTT	CASSEWGSTMNTEAFF
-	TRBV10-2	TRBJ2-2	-	TGCGCCAGCATCGAGACCCAGGGAACCGGGGAGCTGTTTTTT	CASIETQGTGELFF
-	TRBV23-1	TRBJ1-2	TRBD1	TGCGCCAGTCCGGACAGGGCCTATGGCCACACCTTC	CASPDRAYGHTF
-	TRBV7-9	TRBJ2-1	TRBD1	TGTGCCAGCAGCTTCTCCGGGACAGGGGACAATGAGCAGTTCTTC	CASSFSGTGDNEQFF
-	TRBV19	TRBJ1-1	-	TGTGCCAGTAGAAAGGAGCGACAGTTGAACACTGAAGCTTTCTTT	CASRKERQLNTEAFF
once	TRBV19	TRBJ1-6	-	TGTGCCAGTAGTCCCGATTATAGAAATTCACCCCTCCACTTT	CASSPDYRNSPLHF
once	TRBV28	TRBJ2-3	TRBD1	TGTGCCAGCAGTTTAAGACAGGGTTGGGCAGATACGCAGTATTTT	CASSLRQGWADTQYF
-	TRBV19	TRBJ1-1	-	TGTGCCAGTAGTATTCTGGGGCTTGCGACTGAAGCTTTCTTT	CASSILGLATEAFF
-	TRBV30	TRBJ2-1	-	TGTGCCTGGAGTGGGACTCTCTACAATGAGCAGTTCTTC	CAWSGTLYNEQFF
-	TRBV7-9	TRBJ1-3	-	TGTGCCAGCAGCTTATACGGAGGGAGTGATGGAAACACCATATATTTT	CASSLYGGSDGNTIYF
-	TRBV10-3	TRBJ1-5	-	TGTGCCATCAGTCGGGGTCAGGGCAATCAGCCCCAGCATTTT	CAISRGQGNQPQHF
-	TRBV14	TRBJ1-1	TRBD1	TGTGCCAGCAGCCAATTTTCCCCGTCTGGGACAGGGACCACTGAAGCTTTCTTT	CASSQFSPSGTGTTEAFF
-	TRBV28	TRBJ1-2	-	TGTGCCAGCAGCTTCCGGGACCCAAAGCGGGGAGGCTACACCTTC	CASSFRDPKRGGYTF
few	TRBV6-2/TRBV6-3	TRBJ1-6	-	TGTGCCAGCAGCTTCGGTTATTCACCCCTCCACTTT	CASSFGYSPLHF
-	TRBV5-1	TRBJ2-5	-	TGCGCCAGCAGCACAGGTTCGGGAGAGACCCAGTACTTC	CASSTGSGETQYF
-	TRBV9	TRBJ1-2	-	TGTGCCAGCAGCGCGGGCGGACATTCTAACTATGGCTACACCTTC	CASSAGGHSNYGYTF
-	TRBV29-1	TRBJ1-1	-	TGCAGCGCAGGTGGGGCAATGAACACTGAAGCTTTCTTT	CSAGGAMNTEAFF
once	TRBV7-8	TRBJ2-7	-	TGTGCCAGCAGCTTCCCCATGGCGGGACCCGCCTCCTACGAGCAGTACTTC	CASSFPMAGPASYEQYF
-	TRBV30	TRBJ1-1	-	TGTGCCTGGAGTGAAGCCCCTGAAGCTTTCTTT	CAWSEAPEAFF
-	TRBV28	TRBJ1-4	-	TGTGCCAGCAGTTTATTGGGAGACTTCATTGCAACTAATGAAAAACTGTTTTTT	CASSLLGDFIATNEKLFF
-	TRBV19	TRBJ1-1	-	TGTGCCAGTAGTATCGGTAGAAACACTGAAGCTTTCTTT	CASSIGRNTEAFF
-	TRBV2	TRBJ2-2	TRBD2	TGTGCCAGCAGTGAACGCGGGAGACACACCGGGGAGCTGTTTTTT	CASSERGRHTGELFF
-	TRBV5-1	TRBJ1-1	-	TGCGCCAGCAGGTGGGGTTCCGAAACAGGGACCGAAGCTTTCTTT	CASRWGSETGTEAFF
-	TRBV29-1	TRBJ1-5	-	TGCAGCGCCCGGGGGGTCAATCAGCCCCAGCATTTT	CSARGVNQPQHF